This T cell receptor beta chain was observed in a study of shared clonotypes between healthy human individuals. Germline assignment: CDR1 MNHEY and CDR2 SMNVEV (reference sequence). The CDR3 loop spans 13 amino acids. With 5 bases removed from V and 7 bases from J, the gap between germline ends came to 15 bases. Naive CD8 cells lacked CD45RO, underwent positive selection for CCR7 and left out terminally differentiated effector memory CD45RA+ cells. This clone was seen once. The table came from immunoSEQ multiplex PCR; TCRdb's copy has only in-frame clones and leaves some out. The table lists about 600,000 clones, 95% to 98% of them singletons.

This receptor was identified in a man aged 25 to 40 in good health. The source material was naive CD8+ T cells sorted from blood. The V call is TRBV27, the J call TRBJ2-7, with a weak D call TRBD1 (5 bases). DNA of the CDR3: TGTGCCAGCAGTCTACTAACCCAGGGTGAGCAGTACTTC. Its translation is CASSLLTQGEQYF.